This T cell receptor beta chain was documented in a study of T cell responses to AZD1222 COVID-19 vaccine. Study results and limitations: Nearly half of the spike-specific TCRs reportedly recognize variant regions that carry no mutations. Spike-specific TCRs gained breadth and depth after people received two AZD1222 doses. All repertoire sampling was performed exclusively after the peak T cell response.

This CDR3 region has 15 residues. Trimming stripped 3 bases from V and 4 bases from J, with 13 bases between. Germline loops: CDR1 MNHEY, CDR2 SVGEGT. Concerning this clone: Its target is not known.

Sequencing was performed with immunoSEQ multiplex PCR; in TCRdb, only in-frame clones are kept and a portion is missing. The sample records tens of thousands of clones, roughly 80% being singletons. V usage is TRBV6-2 or TRBV6-3 and J usage is TRBJ1-5; D unclear. This TCR was sampled from an adult in good health. Sequenced material: peripheral blood, taken on day 0 of AZD1222 vaccination. The CDR3 region has the DNA TGTGCCAGCAGTTATAAACAGCGTCAAAATCAGCCCCAGCATTTT. Translation: CASSYKQRQNQPQHF.